The 26 T cell receptor beta chains reported below all come from one sample, sequenced in a study of blood T cell repertoires in COVID-19. The data were produced by immunoSEQ multiplex PCR, yet TCRdb's version contains in-frame clones alone and is incomplete. The sample consists of some 80,000 clones, 88% of them appearing once. Specimen: peripheral blood. These receptor sequences come from a human donor in a cohort sampled during active COVID-19.

This sequence joins TRBV7-2 and TRBJ1-1; D not certain. The ends were cut back, 4 bases at V and 1 base at J, with 10 bases in the middle. The germline CDR1 and CDR2 sequences are SGHTA and FQGNSA. The CDR3 is made up of 14 amino acids. This chain's CDR3 is CASSSSRRNTEAFF. The CDR3 DNA reads as TGTGCCAGCAGCTCCTCGAGGAGGAACACTGAAGCTTTCTTT.

This clone was picked up one time. The chain is built from TRBV12-5 and TRBJ2-3; D might be TRBD1 (6 bases). The CDR3 length is 13 residues. Germline CDR1 is LGHNT and CDR2 is FRNRAP. Trimming pared 5 bases from V and 6 bases from J, leaving 12 bases between. The CDR3 DNA is TGTGCTAGTGGTCCTACAGGGACCGATACGCAGTATTTT. This gives the protein CASGPTGTDTQYF.

The rearrangement joins TRBV24-1 to TRBJ1-5; 9 positions agree with TRBD1. This CDR3 spans 15 amino acids. From germline, CDR1 is KGHDR and CDR2 SFDVKD. J was trimmed by 3 bases and V by 2 bases; bases with no gene match: 1. Here the CDR3 reads CATSDWTGDNQPQHF. The DNA for the CDR3 is TGTGCCACCAGTGATTGGACAGGGGACAATCAGCCCCAGCATTTT.

The CDR3 spells CATSMGGIADYNEQFF. The CDR3 nucleotides are TGTGCCACCAGCATGGGGGGGATAGCGGACTACAATGAGCAGTTCTTC. The V gene is TRBV15, the J gene TRBJ2-1, with 7 bases fitting TRBD2. The CDR3 totals 16 residues. The V gene's germline CDR1 is LNHNV and CDR2 YYDKDF (reference sequence). V lost 4 bases to trimming and J lost 3 bases; unmatched junction nucleotides: 9.

The chain recombines TRBV21-1 with TRBJ2-1; TRBD1, the table's D call, was not compared with the DNA. TRBV21-1 is a listed pseudogene. The CDR3 runs 10 residues. The CDR3 DNA reads as TGTGCCAGCAGCCACCAGGGGCTGTTCTTC. This encodes CASSHQGLFF.

Here the CDR3 DNA reads TGTGCCAGCAGCTTAGTTCCAGGGGGCGGCGGGAATGATGAAAAACTGTTTTTT. It is translated as CASSLVPGGGGNDEKLFF. The chain uses TRBV7-2 and TRBJ1-4, with 8 bases that match TRBD1. Germline loops: CDR1 SGHTA, CDR2 FQGNSA. Trimming removed 1 base from V and 6 bases from J; junction bases left unmatched: 13. The CDR3 totals 18 residues.

This clone was seen a few times. The chain joins TRBV9 to TRBJ2-5; tentatively, D is TRBD2 (5 bases). The CDR3 extends over 16 amino acids. Germline CDR1 reads SGDLS; CDR2 reads YYNGEE. Deletions cut 0 bases from V and 3 bases from J, with 15 bases between. CDR3 bases: TGTGCCAGCAGCGTAGACGGGTCTAGCAGTGAAGAGACCCAGTACTTC. It translates to CASSVDGSSSEETQYF.

This clone was counted only a few times. The CDR3 loop is CASSPMPGVDQPQHF. The DNA for the CDR3 is TGCGCCAGCAGCCCGATGCCGGGGGTTGATCAGCCCCAGCATTTT. The chain combines TRBV4-3 with TRBJ1-5, with D possibly being TRBD1 (5 bases). The CDR3 runs to 15 residues. Between the trimmed V and J ends, which lost 4 bases and 5 bases, there was a span of 15 bases. Germline-derived CDR1 and CDR2 are LGHNA and YSLEER.

The rearrangement links TRBV11-2 to TRBJ1-2, with a tentative D call TRBD1 (5 bases). This CDR3 has 13 amino acids. Trimming removed 5 bases at V and 4 bases at J, with 11 bases between. The V gene's germline CDR1 is SGHAT and CDR2 FQNNGV. The CDR3 region is CASSTTGRYGYTF. The DNA for the CDR3 is TGTGCCAGCAGCACTACAGGACGCTATGGCTACACCTTC.

V usage is TRBV6-6 and J usage is TRBJ1-1; TRBD1 agrees at 8 bases. The CDR3 is 16 amino acids. Germline V gene data show CDR1 as MNHNY and CDR2 as SVGAGI (reference sequence). V was pared by 7 bases and J by 6 bases, with 16 bases of the junction left unmatched. CDR3 residues: CASTPLPDRAGSEAFF. The CDR3 DNA reads TGTGCCAGCACCCCCTTACCGGACAGGGCGGGTTCTGAAGCTTTCTTT.

V and J are TRBV2 and TRBJ1-6; 7 bases match TRBD1. Trimming took 7 bases from V and 5 from J; bases not matched to a gene: 8. The length of the CDR3 is 15 residues. Germline lookup yields CDR1 SNHLY and CDR2 FYNNEI. The CDR3, as DNA: TGTGCCAGCATCCGACAGGGTGTCAATAATTCACCCCTCCACTTT. This encodes CASIRQGVNNSPLHF.

This chain connects TRBV29-1 to TRBJ2-7; 7 nucleotides match TRBD1. The CDR3 is 13 amino acids. V dropped 7 bases and J dropped 6; count of bases not matched to a gene: 12. Germline V gene data show CDR1 as SQVTM and CDR2 as ANQGSEA. The CDR3: CSAEGAGESEQYF. CDR3 DNA sequence: TGCAGCGCTGAGGGGGCAGGGGAGTCCGAGCAGTACTTC.

V gene TRBV5-1 combines with J gene TRBJ1-2; 7 positions agree with TRBD1. The CDR3 covers 14 residues. After removal of 2 bases from V and 0 bases from J, the junction contained 1 base not matched to a gene. Per the germline V gene, CDR1 is SGHRS and CDR2 is YFSETQ. CDR3 coding DNA: TGCGCCAGCAGCTTCGGGACAGCTAACTATGGCTACACCTTC. Encoded protein: CASSFGTANYGYTF.

The chain couples TRBV7-2 to TRBJ2-5, with 12 bases matching TRBD2. The CDR3 runs to 15 residues. The V and J ends lost 6 bases and 2 bases, in that order; junction bases with no gene match: 4. Germline CDR1 and CDR2: SGHTA and FQGNSA. The CDR3 nucleotides are TGTGCCAGCAGACTGACTAGCGGGAGACAAGAGACCCAGTACTTC. Residues: CASRLTSGRQETQYF.

This chain connects TRBV9 to TRBJ2-1, with D maybe TRBD2 (5 bases). CDR1 is SGDLS and CDR2 is YYNGEE in the germline V gene. The CDR3 consists of 13 residues. With 0 bases removed from V and 7 bases from J, the gap between germline ends came to 8 bases. The CDR3 DNA sequence: TGTGCCAGCAGCGTAGGGAGGACGAATGAGCAGTTCTTC. It translates to CASSVGRTNEQFF.

This clone has just a few counts. This chain links TRBV10-1 with TRBJ2-7; a weak D match, TRBD1 (6 bases). The V end was cut by 2 bases, the J end by 0 bases, with 14 bases between. The CDR3 runs 16 residues. Germline V gene sequence: CDR1 WNHNN, CDR2 SYGVQD (reference sequence). As DNA, the CDR3 is TGCGCCAGCAGTGAGAGGTGGGGGCTTAACTCCTACGAGCAGTACTTC. Its translation: CASSERWGLNSYEQYF.

The chain has TRBV23-1 and TRBJ2-1; D ambiguous. TRBV23-1 counts as an open reading frame of uncertain function. CDR3 length: 17 residues. V was cut by 7 bases and J by 1 base, with 20 bases left in between. The CDR3 bases are TGCGCCAGCACCCCGTGGCGCAGGATTCGTTCCTACAATGAGCAGTTCTTC. It codes for CASTPWRRIRSYNEQFF.

The chain joins TRBV19 to TRBJ1-6, with D uncertain. There are 13 residues in the CDR3. Germline CDR1 and CDR2: LNHDA and SQIVND (reference sequence). Trimming removed 10 bases at V and 1 base at J, with 8 bases between. DNA of the CDR3: TGTGCCACGGCGGATTCCTATAATTCACCCCTCCACTTT. Translating gives CATADSYNSPLHF. The entire variable domain, with the rest obtained from reference TRBV19 and TRBJ1-6, is as follows: DGGITQSPKYLFRKEGQNVTLSCEQNLNHDAMYWYRQDPGQGLRLIYYSQIVNDFQKGDIAEGYSVSREKKESFPLTVTSAQKNPTAFYLCATADSYNSPLHFGNGTRLTVT.

This chain links TRBV6-5 with TRBJ1-5; no reliable D call. This CDR3 is 15 amino acids long. Germline values: CDR1 MNHEY, CDR2 SVGAGI. V lost 8 bases and J lost 0, with 14 bases in between. DNA of the CDR3: TGTGCCAGCCTCCAGACCAGGTATAGCAATCAGCCCCAGCATTTT. Translation gives CASLQTRYSNQPQHF.

V usage is TRBV5-1 and J usage is TRBJ2-3; 8 bases fit TRBD2. The germline V gene has CDR1 SGHRS and CDR2 YFSETQ. This CDR3 has 15 residues. Unmatched junction bases numbered 6, after V lost 4 bases and J lost 2 bases. CDR3 protein: CASSIRTSNTDTQYF. As DNA, the CDR3 is TGCGCCAGCAGCATTCGGACTAGCAACACAGATACGCAGTATTTT.

V usage is TRBV28 and J usage is TRBJ2-7; the match to TRBD2 covers 9 bases. CDR3 length: 14 amino acids. The V and J ends lost 5 bases and 12 bases, in that order; junction bases with no gene match: 14. Per the germline V gene, CDR1 is MDHEN and CDR2 is SYDVKM. DNA of the CDR3: TGTGCCAGCAGTCTCCAGACTAGCGGCAATGGTCCGTACTTC. Amino acids: CASSLQTSGNGPYF.

The chain employs TRBV29-1 and TRBJ1-1; D possibly corresponds to TRBD1 (5 bases). Trimming cost V 7 bases and J 4 bases, with 10 bases left between them. CDR1 and CDR2 from the germline V gene are SQVTM and ANQGSEA. The CDR3 consists of 11 residues. The CDR3 region is CSEIRATEAFF. The DNA of the CDR3 is TGCAGCGAAATCAGGGCCACTGAAGCTTTCTTT.

J is TRBJ2-1 and V is TRBV6-2 or TRBV6-3; D remains ambiguous. CDR3 length equals 15 residues. In germline, CDR1 is MNHEY, CDR2 SVGEGT. V gave up 2 bases and J gave up 10 bases, with 18 bases separating them. CDR3 DNA sequence: TGTGCCAGCAGTTACCCTGATCGGAGCACCAGCGAGCAGTTCTTC. Translation gives CASSYPDRSTSEQFF.

This CDR3 reads CASSIRQGMAEAFF. In DNA form, the CDR3 reads TGTGCCAGCAGCATTCGGCAGGGGATGGCTGAAGCTTTCTTT. The chain couples TRBV7-8 to TRBJ1-1; D possibly corresponds to TRBD1 (6 bases). CDR3 length equals 14 residues. From germline, CDR1 is SGHVS and CDR2 FQNEAQ. Trimming removed 5 bases from V and 6 bases from J, with 16 bases in between.

The chain employs TRBV4-1 and TRBJ2-2, with 10 bases lining up with TRBD2. V shed 0 bases and J 3 bases; nucleotides not matched to a gene: 7. Germline loops: CDR1 MGHRA, CDR2 YSYEKL. This CDR3 spans 18 amino acids. The CDR3 protein is CASSQDYQRGGYTGELFF. The CDR3 bases are TGCGCCAGCAGCCAAGATTATCAGCGGGGGGGTTACACCGGGGAGCTGTTTTTT.

The V call is TRBV19, the J call TRBJ1-3; TRBD1 matches 8 bases. Germline CDR1 reads LNHDA; CDR2 reads SQIVND (reference sequence). This CDR3 contains 16 residues. V shed 4 bases, J shed 11 bases, and the junction held 16 bases outside the gene matches. The CDR3 DNA follows: TGTGCCAGTAGTACCAAAGGGACAGGACCCTTAGGCGCCATATATTTT. Protein: CASSTKGTGPLGAIYF.